The clone carrying this T cell receptor (beta chain) was seen at least ten times. As yet, its antigen is unknown. The record originates from a study of T cells after yellow fever vaccination. For the study at large: Preparation of fractions with low cell numbers was performed using SMART-Seq v4 Ultra Low Input. General study points: Most primary-vaccination clones reappeared after the booster (around 95% CD4, approximately 88% CD8). Weaker overall, the secondary response nonetheless peaked faster (day 5 versus 15).

In making TCR cDNA, 5'RACE template switching added a universal primer site and UMIs to it. One entry per CDR3 protein, called by TCRdb with MiXCR from the 5' RACE reads. The sample lists 250,000 or so distinct CDR3 sequences, less than 8.5% occurring once. V was pared by 6 bases and J by 2 bases, with 10 bases between. The CDR3 runs 13 residues. The germline gives CDR1 SEHNR, CDR2 FQNEAQ (reference sequence). The rearrangement links TRBV7-9 to TRBJ1-1, with D perhaps TRBD1 (6 bases). The sequencing here drew on CD4+ T cells sorted from PBMCs, taken 15 days after the yellow fever booster vaccination. The TCR comes from a man aged 30 to 45 who received the YFV17D yellow fever vaccine. The chain's CDR3 is CASSLDSNTEAFF. CDR3 nucleotides: TGTGCCAGCAGTTTGGACAGTAACACTGAAGCTTTCTTT. Supplemented by reference TRBV7-9 and TRBJ1-1, the full variable domain reads DTGVSQNPRHKITKRGQNVTFRCDPISEHNRLYWYRQTLGQGPEFLTYFQNEAQLEKSRLLSDRFSAERPKGSFSTLEIQRTEQGDSAMYLCASSLDSNTEAFFGQGTRLTVV.